This T cell receptor (beta chain) was sequenced in a study of cytomegalovirus exposure and HLA in healthy donors. Study findings and constraints: Reports indicated that the classifier achieved high specificity and sensitivity in diagnosing cytomegalovirus status. The authors considered a cluster of highly shared sequence variants likely to be a sequencing artifact. Being indistinguishable, some V segments were excluded, TRBV6-2 and TRBV6-3 among them. A few CMV-associated chains were confirmed in vitro to be specific for CMV antigens.

Germline CDR1 SEHNR, CDR2 FQNEAQ (reference sequence). Trimming removed 1 base from V and 4 bases from J, with 16 bases in between. The CDR3 has 16 amino acids. The PCR had 60 Vbeta and 13 Jbeta primers. Profiling relied on immunoSEQ multiplex PCR, and the TCRdb table lists in-frame clones only, not all of them. The sample totals some 110,000 clones. On this clone: The target antigen is unknown.

The V and J genes are TRBV7-9 and TRBJ1-2; D is undetermined. The sequencing sample was made of PBMCs. The TCR sequence derives from a young man in good health and CMV-seronegative. The CDR3 spells CASSLGTGSVSYGYTF. In DNA form, the CDR3 reads TGTGCCAGCAGCTTAGGTACGGGTTCCGTGTCCTATGGCTACACCTTC.